Below are 24 T cell receptor beta chains sequenced from a single sample in a study of T cells in Graves' hyperthyroidism and ophthalmopathy. From RNA transcripts, TCR beta CDR3 regions were amplified. The HTBI primer set served for first-round RT-PCR of the TCR CDR3. Each CDR3 protein is one row after TCRdb ran MiXCR on the multiplex PCR reads. The top ten hold more than 15% of the sample, which has around 580,000 distinct CDR3 sequences, 16% seen once. Sequenced sample: blood. The receptor source for this set is a woman younger than 30 with Graves' hyperthyroidism.

For this clonotype: A much larger clone lies one base from this, so it may be a read error. The chain links TRBV7-9 to TRBJ2-1; TRBD2 matches 9 bases. The J call could be wrong; TRBJ2-7 is a better fit for the DNA end. Germline V gene lookup returns CDR1 SEHNR and CDR2 FQNEAQ (reference sequence). The CDR3 is 15 amino acids. The chain's CDR3 is CASEPTSGRHNEQYF. The CDR3 nucleotides read TGTGCCAGCGAGCCAACTAGCGGGCGGCACAATGAGCAGTACTTC.

This clonotype was seen only a few times. V and J are TRBV6-1 and TRBJ1-6; the D is unclear. V was shortened by 7 bases and J by 9 bases, with 16 bases between the two germline ends. This CDR3 is 14 amino acids long. Germline V gives CDR1 MNHNS, CDR2 SASEGT. The CDR3 loop reads CASNVQAVISPLHF. CDR3 in DNA: TGTGCCAGCAACGTTCAGGCAGTGATTTCACCCCTCCACTTT.

This clonotype was seen many times. J is TRBJ2-7 and V is TRBV20-1; 15 bases are a match to TRBD2. V was pared by 0 bases and J by 5 bases, with 8 bases of the junction left unmatched. The CDR3 extends over 17 amino acids. Germline V gives CDR1 DFQATT, CDR2 SNEGSKA (reference sequence). Here the CDR3 DNA reads TGCAGTGCTAGAGACCTGGGACTAGCGGGAGGTCTGCACGAGCAGTACTTC. It encodes CSARDLGLAGGLHEQYF.

This clonotype came up a few times. This chain connects TRBV20-1 to TRBJ1-6; 7 bases line up with TRBD1. Germline V CDR1 and CDR2: DFQATT, SNEGSKA (reference sequence). The CDR3 totals 13 residues. V lost 6 bases to trimming and J lost 7 bases; unmatched junction nucleotides: 6. The CDR3 sequence is CSARDSFNSPLHF. CDR3 nucleotides: TGCAGTGCCAGGGACAGCTTCAATTCACCCCTCCACTTT.

The chain uses TRBV19 and TRBJ2-7, with 7 bases aligning to TRBD2. This CDR3 is 14 amino acids long. Losses at the gene ends were 3 bases for V and 1 base for J; bases not matched to a gene: 3. The V gene's germline CDR1 is LNHDA and CDR2 SQIVND (reference sequence). The CDR3 is CASSIREGSYEQYF. For the CDR3, the DNA is TGTGCCAGTAGTATTAGGGAGGGATCCTACGAGCAGTACTTC.

This rearrangement joins TRBV5-1 to TRBJ1-2; maybe TRBD1 (5 bases). Germline lookup yields CDR1 SGHRS and CDR2 YFSETQ. This CDR3 has 15 residues. V was clipped by 0 bases and J by 6 bases, with 15 bases between them. The CDR3, as DNA: TGCGCCAGCAGCTTGGATGAAGGGGCCGCGGATGGCTACACCTTC. As protein: CASSLDEGAADGYTF.

This clonotype has more than one count but fewer than ten. The chain combines TRBV10-3 with TRBJ2-5; 13 positions match TRBD2. Germline CDR1 reads ENHRY; CDR2 reads SYGVKD. Unmatched junction bases numbered 8, after V lost 6 bases and J lost 1 base. This CDR3 is built from 17 residues. In nucleotides, the CDR3 is TGTGCCATCAGCCAAAGACTAGCGGGGGGTCTCCAAGAGACCCAGTACTTC. The encoded protein is CAISQRLAGGLQETQYF.

This clonotype appeared many times. The chain carries TRBV24-1 and TRBJ2-5; D is possibly TRBD2 (7 bases). The CDR3 totals 16 residues. Trimming shortened V by 0 bases and J by 4 bases, and 14 bases separated the two germline ends. Germline loops: CDR1 KGHDR, CDR2 SFDVKD. The CDR3 is CATSDLVRGARETQYF. The CDR3 region has the DNA TGTGCCACCAGTGATTTGGTCCGGGGGGCGAGAGAGACCCAGTACTTC.

This chain connects TRBV4-1 to TRBJ2-1; 11 bases agree with TRBD2. The CDR3 has 16 residues. V lost 0 bases and J lost 6; bases outside the gene matches: 4. The germline V gene encodes CDR1 MGHRA and CDR2 YSYEKL. CDR3 region: CASSQDRLAGSNEQFF. The CDR3 nucleotides read TGCGCCAGCAGCCAAGATCGACTAGCGGGGTCCAATGAGCAGTTCTTC.

This clonotype showed up just a few times. The rearrangement uses TRBV10-3 and TRBJ2-3; D possibly matches TRBD1 or TRBD2 (5 bases each). V dropped 10 bases and J dropped 4 bases, with 18 bases sitting between them. The CDR3 is 14 amino acids. CDR1 is ENHRY, CDR2 SYGVKD, per germline. The CDR3 DNA is TGTGCCACCGTCAGTGGTGGGGGACCAGATACGCAGTATTTT. Protein: CATVSGGGPDTQYF.

This clonotype was counted only a few times. The chain carries TRBV20-1 and TRBJ2-3; TRBD1 agrees at 11 bases. In germline, CDR1 is DFQATT, CDR2 SNEGSKA (reference sequence). With V trimmed by 3 bases and J by 6 bases, 17 bases remained unmatched. CDR3 length equals 18 residues. The CDR3 here is CSASPTRTGGGLYDTQYF. The CDR3 coding sequence is TGCAGTGCTAGCCCCACCAGGACAGGGGGCGGGTTATACGATACGCAGTATTTT.

The chain combines TRBV6-2 or TRBV6-3 with TRBJ1-4; 7 bases line up with TRBD1. In germline, CDR1 is MNHEY, CDR2 SVGEGT. V dropped 5 bases and J dropped 4; count of bases not matched to a gene: 10. CDR3 size: 16 residues. Written as DNA, the CDR3 is TGTGCCAGCAGTCCAGGGACAGCCGGATTTAATGAAAAACTGTTTTTT. It specifies CASSPGTAGFNEKLFF.

This clonotype was counted ten times or more. The V gene is TRBV28, the J gene TRBJ1-5; D uncertain. This CDR3 has 13 amino acids. CDR1 and CDR2 from the germline V gene are MDHEN and SYDVKM. Trimming removed 7 bases from V and 4 bases from J, with 11 bases in between. The CDR3 DNA is TGTGCCAGCATCCTAGGGCCTAATCAGCCCCAGCATTTT. Its translation is CASILGPNQPQHF.

This clonotype has ten or more counts. The chain recombines TRBV19 with TRBJ2-1, with D possibly TRBD2 on 6 matching bases. Deletions cut 6 bases from V and 0 bases from J, with 15 bases between. Germline V gene sequence: CDR1 LNHDA, CDR2 SQIVND (reference sequence). The CDR3 has 16 residues. The CDR3, as DNA: TGTGCCAGTAGCATTTGGGGGGAGAGCTCCTACAATGAGCAGTTCTTC. This gives the protein CASSIWGESSYNEQFF.

This clonotype came up a few times. The chain combines TRBV19 with TRBJ1-5; D remains unclear. CDR1 and CDR2 from the germline V gene are LNHDA and SQIVND (reference sequence). V lost 10 bases and J lost 4, with 17 bases in between. This CDR3 spans 14 amino acids. This CDR3 is CATSLEEGNQPQHF. In DNA, the CDR3 is TGTGCCACCTCCCTCGAGGAGGGAAATCAGCCCCAGCATTTT.

The J gene is TRBJ1-1, the V gene TRBV28; D is unclear. Trimming removed 4 bases from V and 3 bases from J, with 12 bases in between. CDR1 is MDHEN, CDR2 SYDVKM, per germline. This CDR3 comprises 14 residues. The CDR3 loop is CASSSEGRDTEAFF. The CDR3 DNA follows: TGTGCCAGCAGTTCCGAGGGTAGGGACACTGAAGCTTTCTTT.

V usage is TRBV18 and J usage is TRBJ1-6; tentative D call: TRBD1 (6 bases). With 3 bases removed from V and 7 bases from J, the gap between germline ends came to 16 bases. The CDR3 length is 16 residues. Per the germline V gene, CDR1 is KGHSH and CDR2 is LQKENI. The CDR3 spells CASSPLEGGANSPLHF. The CDR3 coding sequence is TGTGCCAGCTCACCCTTGGAGGGGGGGGCGAATTCACCCCTCCACTTT.

This clonotype was recorded many times. The chain recombines TRBV6-5 with TRBJ2-7; TRBD2 matches at 8 bases. Germline CDR1 and CDR2: MNHEY and SVGAGI. The CDR3 has 17 amino acids. Trimming cost V 0 bases and J 5 bases; bases outside gene matches: 12. The CDR3 reads CASSYSSGGEGLHEQYF. CDR3 bases: TGTGCCAGCAGTTACTCATCGGGAGGGGAGGGGTTGCACGAGCAGTACTTC.

This clonotype was picked up many times. The gene calls are TRBV6-1 and TRBJ2-1, with TRBD1 matching 7 bases. Germline values: CDR1 MNHNS, CDR2 SASEGT. The CDR3 extends over 15 amino acids. V gave up 6 bases and J gave up 0 bases; unmatched junction bases: 5. The CDR3 loop is CASRTGTASYNEQFF. For the CDR3, the DNA is TGTGCCAGCAGAACCGGGACAGCCTCCTACAATGAGCAGTTCTTC.

The chain uses TRBV6-1 and TRBJ2-3; 9 positions match TRBD2. Germline V gives CDR1 MNHNS, CDR2 SASEGT. V lost 7 bases to trimming and J lost 2 bases; unmatched junction nucleotides: 7. The CDR3 contains 15 residues. The CDR3 coding sequence is TGTGCCAGCATCCGTAGCGGGGGCTCCACAGATACGCAGTATTTT. The encoded protein is CASIRSGGSTDTQYF.

The V call is TRBV19, the J call TRBJ1-5; 7 nucleotides align to TRBD1. The CDR3 length is 14 residues. Trimming cost V 2 bases and J 2 bases; bases outside gene matches: 0. CDR1 and CDR2 from the germline V gene are LNHDA and SQIVND (reference sequence). CDR3 protein: CASSITGGNQPQHF. DNA for the CDR3: TGTGCCAGTAGTATAACAGGGGGCAATCAGCCCCAGCATTTT.

The chain couples TRBV7-8 to TRBJ2-3, with unresolved D. Trimming shortened V by 0 bases and J by 3 bases, and 10 bases separated the two germline ends. The CDR3 covers 15 residues. The germline CDR1 and CDR2 sequences are SGHVS and FQNEAQ. The CDR3 DNA sequence: TGTGCCAGCAGCTTAGCCCACCTGGCGACAGATACGCAGTATTTT. It is translated as CASSLAHLATDTQYF.

This clonotype was counted many times. V and J are TRBV20-1 and TRBJ2-3; D possibly corresponds to TRBD2 (5 bases). The ends were cut back, 0 bases at V and 0 bases at J, with 13 bases in the middle. Per germline, CDR1 DFQATT and CDR2 SNEGSKA (reference sequence). The CDR3 contains 16 residues. For the CDR3, the DNA is TGCAGTGCTAGAGATTGGAGAGGGCTAAGCACAGATACGCAGTATTTT. It specifies CSARDWRGLSTDTQYF.

There are many counts of this clonotype. This chain connects TRBV11-3 to TRBJ2-7, with D uncertain. The germline V and J ends were trimmed by 1 base and 2 bases, with 12 bases remaining between them. This CDR3 spans 15 amino acids. CDR1 is SGHNT, CDR2 YENEEA, per germline. The CDR3 reads CASSLGEVLPYEQYF. The CDR3 DNA reads TGTGCCAGCAGCTTAGGCGAGGTACTTCCCTACGAGCAGTACTTC.